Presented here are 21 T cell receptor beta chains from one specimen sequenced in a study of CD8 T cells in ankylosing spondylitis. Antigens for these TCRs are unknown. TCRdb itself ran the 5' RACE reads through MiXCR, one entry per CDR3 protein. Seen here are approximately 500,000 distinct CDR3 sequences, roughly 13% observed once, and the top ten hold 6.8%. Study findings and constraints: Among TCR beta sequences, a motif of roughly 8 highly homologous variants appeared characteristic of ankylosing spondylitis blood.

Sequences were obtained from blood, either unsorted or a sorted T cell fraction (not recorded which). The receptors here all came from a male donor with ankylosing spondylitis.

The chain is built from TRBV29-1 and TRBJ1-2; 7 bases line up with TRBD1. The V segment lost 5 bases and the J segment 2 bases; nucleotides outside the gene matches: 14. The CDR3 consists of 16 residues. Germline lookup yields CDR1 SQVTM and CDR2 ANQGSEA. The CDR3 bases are TGCAGCGTTCCCGGCCCCGGACAGGCTTCAAACTATGGCTACACCTTC. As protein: CSVPGPGQASNYGYTF.

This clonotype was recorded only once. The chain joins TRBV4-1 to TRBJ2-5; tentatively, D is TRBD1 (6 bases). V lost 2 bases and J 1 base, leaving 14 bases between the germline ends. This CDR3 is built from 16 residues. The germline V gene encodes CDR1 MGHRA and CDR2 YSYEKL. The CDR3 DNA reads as TGCGCCAGCAGCCAAATAGGACAGACAGCCCAAGAGACCCAGTACTTC. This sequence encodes CASSQIGQTAQETQYF.

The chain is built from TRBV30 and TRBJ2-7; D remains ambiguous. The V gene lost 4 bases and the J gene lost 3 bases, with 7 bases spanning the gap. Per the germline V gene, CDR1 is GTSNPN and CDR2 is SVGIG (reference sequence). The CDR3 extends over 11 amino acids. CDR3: CAWMRDYEQYF. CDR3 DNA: TGTGCCTGGATGCGTGACTACGAGCAGTACTTC.

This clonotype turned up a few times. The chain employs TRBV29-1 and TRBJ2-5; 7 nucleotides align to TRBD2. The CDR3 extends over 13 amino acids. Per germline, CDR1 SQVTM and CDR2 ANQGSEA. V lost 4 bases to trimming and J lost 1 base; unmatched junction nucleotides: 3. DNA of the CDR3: TGCAGCGTTGCGGGGACTATCCAAGAGACCCAGTACTTC. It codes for CSVAGTIQETQYF.

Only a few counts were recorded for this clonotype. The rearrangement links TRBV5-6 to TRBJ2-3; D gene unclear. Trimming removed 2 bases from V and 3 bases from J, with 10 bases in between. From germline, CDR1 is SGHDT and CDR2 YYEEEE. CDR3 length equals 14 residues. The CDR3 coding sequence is TGTGCCAGCAGCTTAATTTTGGGAACAGATACGCAGTATTTT. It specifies CASSLILGTDTQYF.

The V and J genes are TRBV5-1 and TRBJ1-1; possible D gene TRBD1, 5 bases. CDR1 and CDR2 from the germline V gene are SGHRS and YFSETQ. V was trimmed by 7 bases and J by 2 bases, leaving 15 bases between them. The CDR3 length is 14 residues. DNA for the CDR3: TGCGCCAGCTCCACTCAGGGCGCTAACACTGAAGCTTTCTTT. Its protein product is CASSTQGANTEAFF.

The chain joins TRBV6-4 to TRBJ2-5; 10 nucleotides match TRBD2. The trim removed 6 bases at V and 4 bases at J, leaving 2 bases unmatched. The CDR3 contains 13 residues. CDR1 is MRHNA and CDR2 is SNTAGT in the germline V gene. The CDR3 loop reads CASRKREGETQYF. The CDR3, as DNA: TGTGCCAGCAGGAAGCGGGAGGGAGAGACCCAGTACTTC.

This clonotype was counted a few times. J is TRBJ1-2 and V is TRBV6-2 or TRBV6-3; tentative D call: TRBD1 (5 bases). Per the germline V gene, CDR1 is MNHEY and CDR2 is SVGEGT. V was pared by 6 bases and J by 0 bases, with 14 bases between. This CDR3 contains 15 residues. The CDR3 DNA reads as TGTGCCAGCAGCTGGGGACGAGGTGCTAACTATGGCTACACCTTC. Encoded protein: CASSWGRGANYGYTF.

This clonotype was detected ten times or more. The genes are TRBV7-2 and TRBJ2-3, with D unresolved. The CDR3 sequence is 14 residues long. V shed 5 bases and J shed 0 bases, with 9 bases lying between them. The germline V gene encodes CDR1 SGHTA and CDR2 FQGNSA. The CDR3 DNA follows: TGTGCCAGCAGCCGATACGGGAGCACAGATACGCAGTATTTT. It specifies CASSRYGSTDTQYF.

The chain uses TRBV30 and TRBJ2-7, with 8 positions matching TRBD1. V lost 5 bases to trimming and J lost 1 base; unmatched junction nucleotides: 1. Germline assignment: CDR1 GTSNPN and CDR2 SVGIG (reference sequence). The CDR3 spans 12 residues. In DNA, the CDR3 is TGTGCCTGGGGGACAGGTTCCTACGAGCAGTACTTC. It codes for CAWGTGSYEQYF. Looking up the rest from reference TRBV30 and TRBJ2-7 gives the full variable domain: SQTIHQWPATLVQPVGSPLSLECTVEGTSNPNLYWYRQAAGRGLQLLFYSVGIGQISSEVPQNLSASRPQDRQFILSSKKLLLSDSGFYLCAWGTGSYEQYFGPGTRLTVT.

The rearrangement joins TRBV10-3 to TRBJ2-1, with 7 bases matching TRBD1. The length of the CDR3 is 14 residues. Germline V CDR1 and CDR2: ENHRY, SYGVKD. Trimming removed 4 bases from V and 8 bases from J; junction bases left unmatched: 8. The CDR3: CAISGRQGRDEQFF. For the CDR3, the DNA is TGTGCCATCAGTGGTCGACAGGGCCGGGATGAGCAGTTCTTC.

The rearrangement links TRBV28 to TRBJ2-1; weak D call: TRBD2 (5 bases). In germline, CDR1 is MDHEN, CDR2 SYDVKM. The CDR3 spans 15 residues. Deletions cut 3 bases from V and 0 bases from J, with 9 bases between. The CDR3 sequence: CASSFVTSSYNEQFF. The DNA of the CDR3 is TGTGCCAGCAGTTTTGTAACTAGCTCCTACAATGAGCAGTTCTTC.

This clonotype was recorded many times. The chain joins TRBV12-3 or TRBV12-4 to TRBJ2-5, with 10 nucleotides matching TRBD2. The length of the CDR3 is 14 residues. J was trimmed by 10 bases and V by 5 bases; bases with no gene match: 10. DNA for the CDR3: TGTGCCAGCAGTGAAACTAGCGGGGTAGGGGTCCAGTACTTC. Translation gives CASSETSGVGVQYF.

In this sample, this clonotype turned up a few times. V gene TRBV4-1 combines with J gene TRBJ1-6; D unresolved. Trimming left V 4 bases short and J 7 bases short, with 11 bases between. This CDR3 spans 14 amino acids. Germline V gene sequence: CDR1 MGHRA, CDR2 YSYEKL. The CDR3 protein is CASSPVEPNSPLHF. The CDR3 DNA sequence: TGCGCCAGCAGCCCGGTGGAGCCAAATTCACCCCTCCACTTT.

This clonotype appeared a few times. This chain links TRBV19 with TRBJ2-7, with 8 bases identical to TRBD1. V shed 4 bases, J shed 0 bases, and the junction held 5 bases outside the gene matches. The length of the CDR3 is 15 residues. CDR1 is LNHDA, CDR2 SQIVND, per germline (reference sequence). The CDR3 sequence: CASSRGQESSYEQYF. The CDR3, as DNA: TGTGCCAGTAGTAGGGGACAGGAAAGCTCCTACGAGCAGTACTTC. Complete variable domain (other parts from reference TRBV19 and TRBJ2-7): DGGITQSPKYLFRKEGQNVTLSCEQNLNHDAMYWYRQDPGQGLRLIYYSQIVNDFQKGDIAEGYSVSREKKESFPLTVTSAQKNPTAFYLCASSRGQESSYEQYFGPGTRLTVT.

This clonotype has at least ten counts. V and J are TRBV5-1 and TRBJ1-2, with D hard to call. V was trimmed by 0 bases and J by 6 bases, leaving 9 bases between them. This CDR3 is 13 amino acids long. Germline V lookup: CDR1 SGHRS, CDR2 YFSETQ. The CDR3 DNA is TGCGCCAGCAGCTTGGACCCGGGGAATGGCTACACCTTC. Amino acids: CASSLDPGNGYTF.

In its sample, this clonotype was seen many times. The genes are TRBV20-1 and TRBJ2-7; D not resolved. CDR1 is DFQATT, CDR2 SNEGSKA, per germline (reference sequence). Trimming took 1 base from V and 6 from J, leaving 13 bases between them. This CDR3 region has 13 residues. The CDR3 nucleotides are TGCAGTGCTAGAGGTCCCCTGGTCCCCGAGCAGTACTTC. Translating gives CSARGPLVPEQYF.

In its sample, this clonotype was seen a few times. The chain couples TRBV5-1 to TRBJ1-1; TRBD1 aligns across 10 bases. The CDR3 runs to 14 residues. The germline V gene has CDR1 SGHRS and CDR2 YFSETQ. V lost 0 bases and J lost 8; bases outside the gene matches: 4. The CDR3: CASSLAWDRGEAFF. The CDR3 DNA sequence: TGCGCCAGCAGCTTGGCTTGGGACAGGGGAGAAGCTTTCTTT.

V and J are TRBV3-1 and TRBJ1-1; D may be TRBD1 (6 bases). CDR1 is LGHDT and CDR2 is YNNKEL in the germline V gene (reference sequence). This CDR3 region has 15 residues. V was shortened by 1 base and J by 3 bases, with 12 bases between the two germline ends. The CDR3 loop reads CASSQGQGSYTEAFF. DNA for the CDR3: TGTGCCAGCAGCCAAGGTCAGGGGTCTTACACTGAAGCTTTCTTT.

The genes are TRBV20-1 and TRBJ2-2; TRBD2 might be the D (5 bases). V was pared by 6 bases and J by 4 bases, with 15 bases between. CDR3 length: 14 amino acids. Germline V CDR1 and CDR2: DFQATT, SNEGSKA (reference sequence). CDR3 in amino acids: CSALWEMGTGELFF. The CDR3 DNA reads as TGCAGTGCCCTTTGGGAGATGGGCACCGGGGAGCTGTTTTTT.

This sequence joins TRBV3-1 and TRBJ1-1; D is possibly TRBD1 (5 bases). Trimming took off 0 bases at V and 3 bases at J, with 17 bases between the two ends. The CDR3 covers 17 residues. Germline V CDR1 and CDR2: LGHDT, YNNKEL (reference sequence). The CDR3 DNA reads TGTGCCAGCAGCCAAGATCGCCCCGACAGACTCGACACTGAAGCTTTCTTT. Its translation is CASSQDRPDRLDTEAFF.